The 30 T cell receptor beta chains in this list originate from one sample, sequenced in a study of long-term antiretroviral therapy in people with HIV (dated by TCRdb to 2022 to 2024). The immunoSEQ hsTCRB v3.0 assay was used at survey level resolution to sequence the TRB variable region. TCRdb re-hosts the immuneACCESS table, in-frame sequences only. Its copies lack some clones; in the studies checked, an unresolved V gene accounts for under half of them, and the cause for the rest is not known. This sample holds roughly 23,000 clones; around 80% were observed only once. The ten largest make up about a fifth of the sample. The source material was unsorted PBMCs, sampled 0.1 years before starting antiretroviral therapy. The receptors derive from a man between 18 and 29 years old with HIV.

The chain carries TRBV5-6 and TRBJ2-4; D possibly corresponds to TRBD2 (6 bases). V was shortened by 4 bases and J by 0 bases, with 11 bases between the two germline ends. The length of the CDR3 is 15 residues. CDR1 and CDR2 from the germline V gene are SGHDT and YYEEEE. As DNA, the CDR3 is TGTGCCAGCAGCCAATGGGACTTAGCCAAAAACATTCAGTACTTC. Its protein product is CASSQWDLAKNIQYF.

The CDR3 spells CASTEGGGQFFSTDTQYF. Written as DNA, the CDR3 is TGTGCCAGTACCGAAGGGGGAGGACAGTTTTTTAGCACAGATACGCAGTATTTT. This chain joins TRBV19 and TRBJ2-3; tentatively, D is TRBD1 or TRBD2 (6 bases each). CDR3 length: 18 amino acids. Trimming took 7 bases from V and 0 from J, leaving 23 bases between them. Germline-derived CDR1 and CDR2 are LNHDA and SQIVND (reference sequence).

This rearrangement joins TRBV10-3 to TRBJ2-3; unclear D gene. V dropped 0 bases and J dropped 0 bases, with 13 bases sitting between them. Per germline, CDR1 ENHRY and CDR2 SYGVKD. The CDR3 contains 17 residues. Here the CDR3 DNA reads TGTGCCATCAGTGAGTCTCCAGTTCGAACTAGCACAGATACGCAGTATTTT. Encoded protein: CAISESPVRTSTDTQYF.

The chain carries TRBV28 and TRBJ1-5; D possibly corresponds to TRBD1 (6 bases). This CDR3 contains 16 residues. Trimming pared 2 bases from V and 1 base from J, leaving 12 bases between. Looked up from germline, CDR1 is MDHEN and CDR2 is SYDVKM. This CDR3 is CASSLRGGASNQPQHF. The CDR3 DNA follows: TGTGCCAGCAGTTTAAGGGGGGGGGCAAGCAATCAGCCCCAGCATTTT.

This chain connects TRBV28 to TRBJ2-1, with unresolved D. Germline V gene sequence: CDR1 MDHEN, CDR2 SYDVKM. CDR3 size: 13 residues. The V end was cut by 8 bases, the J end by 6 bases, with 14 bases between. This chain's CDR3 is CASRTGNVNEQFF. CDR3 DNA: TGTGCCAGCCGGACCGGAAACGTCAATGAGCAGTTCTTC. Together with reference TRBV28 and TRBJ2-1, the CDR3 gives the full variable domain: DVKVTQSSRYLVKRTGEKVFLECVQDMDHENMFWYRQDPGLGLRLIYFSYDVKMKEKGDIPEGYSVSREKKERFSLILESASTNQTSMYLCASRTGNVNEQFFGPGTRLTVL.

The V call is TRBV5-6, the J call TRBJ2-2; perhaps TRBD1 as D (5 bases). Germline CDR1 reads SGHDT; CDR2 reads YYEEEE. Trimming took 3 bases from V and 2 from J, leaving 11 bases between them. There are 15 residues in the CDR3. The CDR3 sequence is CASSYGQVNTGELFF. The CDR3 region has the DNA TGTGCCAGCAGCTACGGACAAGTAAACACCGGGGAGCTGTTTTTT.

The chain is built from TRBV7-8 and TRBJ2-3; D possibly corresponds to TRBD2 (6 bases). V was pared by 1 base and J by 1 base, with 18 bases between. Germline V gene sequence: CDR1 SGHVS, CDR2 FQNEAQ. The CDR3 is 18 amino acids. In DNA, the CDR3 is TGTGCCAGCAGCTTAGTCGTGTGGGAGGACTGGGGCACAGATACGCAGTATTTT. As protein: CASSLVVWEDWGTDTQYF.

V and J are TRBV28 and TRBJ1-1; TRBD1 matches at 8 bases. V dropped 6 bases and J dropped 8; count of bases not matched to a gene: 8. CDR1 is MDHEN and CDR2 is SYDVKM in the germline V gene. This CDR3 is built from 13 residues. In DNA form, the CDR3 reads TGTGCCAGCAGGCCAGGGGGCGCGTGGGAAGCTTTCTTT. Amino acids: CASRPGGAWEAFF.

The chain recombines TRBV2 with TRBJ1-2, with 7 positions matching TRBD1. Trimming removed 9 bases from V and 4 bases from J; junction bases left unmatched: 14. The CDR3 totals 15 residues. The V gene's germline CDR1 is SNHLY and CDR2 FYNNEI. CDR3: CARSPTGTVAYGYTF. For the CDR3, the DNA is TGTGCCAGATCGCCGACCGGGACAGTGGCCTATGGCTACACCTTC.

The sample holds a few counts of this clone. V usage is TRBV5-6 and J usage is TRBJ2-7; possibly TRBD2 for D (5 bases). Trimming cost V 4 bases and J 1 base, with 9 bases left between them. Germline V gene data show CDR1 as SGHDT and CDR2 as YYEEEE. This CDR3 has 13 residues. DNA for the CDR3: TGTGCCAGCAGCCTGGGGAGATCCTACGAGCAGTACTTC. Its protein is CASSLGRSYEQYF.

This clone was seen more than once but under ten times. V is TRBV9 and J is TRBJ1-4; D is unresolved. There are 15 residues in the CDR3. Trimming shortened V by 0 bases and J by 4 bases, and 10 bases separated the two germline ends. CDR1 is SGDLS, CDR2 YYNGEE, per germline. Here the CDR3 DNA reads TGTGCCAGCAGCGTAGAGGGAAGTTTTAATGAAAAACTGTTTTTT. It codes for CASSVEGSFNEKLFF.

The gene calls are TRBV4-1 and TRBJ1-3; D is uncertain. Deletions cut 4 bases from V and 0 bases from J, with 22 bases between. This CDR3 is 19 amino acids long. CDR1 is MGHRA, CDR2 YSYEKL, per germline. This CDR3 is CASSLKEVTGSGSGNTIYF. Written as DNA, the CDR3 is TGCGCCAGCAGCCTCAAGGAGGTTACGGGTTCGGGCTCTGGAAACACCATATATTTT.

V and J are TRBV6-6 and TRBJ1-1; a weak D match, TRBD1 (6 bases). The germline gives CDR1 MNHNY, CDR2 SVGAGI (reference sequence). V was pared by 4 bases and J by 3 bases, with 15 bases between. The CDR3 runs 15 residues. Written as DNA, the CDR3 is TGTGCCAGCAGTTCCTCAGGGGATGGGGACACTGAAGCTTTCTTT. This codes for CASSSSGDGDTEAFF.

The V and J genes are TRBV6-1 and TRBJ1-1; the D is unclear. The CDR3 extends over 15 amino acids. The germline CDR1 and CDR2 sequences are MNHNS and SASEGT. With 4 bases removed from V and 5 bases from J, the gap between germline ends came to 17 bases. CDR3 in DNA: TGTGCCAGCAGTGTATCGGAGGGTTGGTGGACTGAAGCTTTCTTT. It translates to CASSVSEGWWTEAFF.

The V call is TRBV9, the J call TRBJ2-7; D not certain. Germline V lookup: CDR1 SGDLS, CDR2 YYNGEE. This CDR3 is built from 16 residues. V dropped 3 bases and J dropped 2 bases, with 18 bases sitting between them. CDR3 region: CASSGDKEVVTYEQYF. The DNA of the CDR3 is TGTGCCAGCAGCGGAGACAAAGAAGTCGTCACCTACGAGCAGTACTTC.

V and J are TRBV19 and TRBJ2-1; 8 bases fit TRBD2. The CDR3 totals 13 residues. Trimming removed 8 bases from V and 6 bases from J; junction bases left unmatched: 6. Germline CDR1 LNHDA, CDR2 SQIVND (reference sequence). CDR3: CASGRGGPNEQFF. Here the CDR3 DNA reads TGTGCCAGTGGCCGGGGGGGGCCCAATGAGCAGTTCTTC.

J is TRBJ1-1 and V is TRBV7-3, with D possibly TRBD1 on 6 matching bases. Deletions cut 3 bases from V and 2 bases from J, with 10 bases between. Germline V gene lookup returns CDR1 SGHTA and CDR2 FQGTGA. The CDR3 has 14 amino acids. CDR3 in amino acids: CASSFQGTNTEAFF. In nucleotides, the CDR3 is TGTGCCAGCAGCTTCCAGGGGACCAACACTGAAGCTTTCTTT.

By proportion, this clone is hyperexpanded (1% or more). The chain has TRBV4-2 and TRBJ1-3, with 7 nucleotides matching TRBD1. V lost 3 bases and J lost 0; bases outside the gene matches: 11. This CDR3 is built from 18 residues. Germline loops: CDR1 LGHNA, CDR2 YNFKEQ. The DNA of the CDR3 is TGTGCCAGCAGCCAGTTGGAAGGGACAGCAATCTCTGGAAACACCATATATTTT. Protein sequence: CASSQLEGTAISGNTIYF.

V gene TRBV11-2 combines with J gene TRBJ2-5; 14 positions match TRBD2. V shed 4 bases, J shed 3 bases, and the junction held 7 bases outside the gene matches. Germline values: CDR1 SGHAT, CDR2 FQNNGV. The CDR3 has 17 amino acids. The CDR3 region is CASSSGTSGGFKETQYF. CDR3 DNA sequence: TGTGCCAGCAGCTCCGGGACTAGCGGGGGTTTCAAAGAGACCCAGTACTTC.

V is TRBV29-1 and J is TRBJ1-2; the D gene is possibly TRBD1 (5 bases). The CDR3 contains 12 residues. The germline gives CDR1 SQVTM, CDR2 ANQGSEA. CDR3 DNA: TGCACCGTCCCGGGGGGTCGTGACGGCTACACCTTC. It specifies CTVPGGRDGYTF.

This clone was picked up one time. This chain uses TRBV19 with TRBJ2-1; TRBD1 matches 8 bases. The CDR3 covers 14 residues. J lost 8 bases, V lost 5 bases, and 8 bases had no gene match. CDR1 LNHDA and CDR2 SQIVND come from the germline V gene (reference sequence). In DNA form, the CDR3 reads TGTGCCAGTAGTTGGGGACAGGAGGTAGATGAGCAGTTCTTC. This sequence encodes CASSWGQEVDEQFF.

This chain connects TRBV28 to TRBJ2-3; unclear D gene. The CDR3 runs 14 residues. The V end was cut by 8 bases, the J end by 7 bases, with 19 bases between. The germline V gene has CDR1 MDHEN and CDR2 SYDVKM. The CDR3 spells CASGSQTLHHTQYF. CDR3 sequence (DNA): TGTGCCAGCGGCTCCCAAACACTGCACCATACGCAGTATTTT.

The rearrangement links TRBV28 to TRBJ2-3; D not certain. The germline CDR1 and CDR2 sequences are MDHEN and SYDVKM. This CDR3 contains 16 residues. Trimming took off 6 bases at V and 1 base at J, with 17 bases between the two ends. The CDR3 nucleotides are TGTGCCAGCAGCCCCCCGTTTGTCGAGGGCACAGATACGCAGTATTTT. This gives the protein CASSPPFVEGTDTQYF.

This clone was picked up one time. CDR3 in amino acids: CASNWRGGTEAFF. The CDR3 DNA follows: TGTGCCAGCAATTGGAGGGGGGGCACTGAAGCTTTCTTT. This sequence joins TRBV6-1 and TRBJ1-1, with D perhaps TRBD1 (6 bases). Between the trimmed V and J ends, which lost 7 bases and 4 bases, there was a span of 13 bases. The CDR3 spans 13 residues. Germline V gene sequence: CDR1 MNHNS, CDR2 SASEGT.

The V gene is TRBV2, the J gene TRBJ1-1, with TRBD1 identical over 8 bases. The length of the CDR3 is 15 residues. Germline-derived CDR1 and CDR2 are SNHLY and FYNNEI. The V and J ends lost 7 bases and 1 base, in that order; junction bases with no gene match: 8. Here the CDR3 reads CASTTRTGPNTEAFF. The CDR3 DNA sequence: TGTGCCAGCACTACCCGGACAGGGCCGAACACTGAAGCTTTCTTT.

This CDR3 reads CAISEGLAGDTQYF. CDR3 bases: TGTGCCATCAGTGAGGGACTAGCGGGAGATACGCAGTATTTT. V usage is TRBV10-3 and J usage is TRBJ2-3; 11 bases agree with TRBD2. CDR1 is ENHRY and CDR2 is SYGVKD in the germline V gene. The CDR3 sequence is 14 residues long. Unmatched junction bases numbered 0, after V lost 2 bases and J lost 5 bases.

The chain employs TRBV6-5 and TRBJ2-1, with D possibly matching TRBD2 (5 bases). The CDR3 has 13 residues. V lost 7 bases and J lost 7, with 14 bases in between. Germline V gene data show CDR1 as MNHEY and CDR2 as SVGAGI. The CDR3 protein is CASTRVTGNEQFF. In DNA, the CDR3 is TGTGCCAGCACTCGGGTCACGGGAAATGAGCAGTTCTTC.

The V call is TRBV6-1, the J call TRBJ1-4, with TRBD1 matching 7 bases. This CDR3 contains 12 residues. Losses at the gene ends were 7 bases for V and 5 bases for J; bases not matched to a gene: 1. From germline, CDR1 is MNHNS and CDR2 SASEGT. The CDR3, as DNA: TGTGCCAGCAAACAGGGGAATGAAAAACTGTTTTTT. Translated: CASKQGNEKLFF.

The chain recombines TRBV6-6 with TRBJ1-3; a weak D match, TRBD1 (5 bases). The CDR3 runs to 14 residues. Germline V gene lookup returns CDR1 MNHNY and CDR2 SVGAGI (reference sequence). V was shortened by 8 bases and J by 0 bases, with 11 bases between the two germline ends. Here the CDR3 reads CASSGTISGNTIYF. CDR3 nucleotide sequence: TGTGCCAGCTCGGGGACTATCTCTGGAAACACCATATATTTT.

Within the sample, this clone is medium-sized. This chain links TRBV28 with TRBJ1-5; D is unresolved. The CDR3 is 16 amino acids. Germline V CDR1 and CDR2: MDHEN, SYDVKM. Trimming shortened V by 3 bases and J by 0 bases, and 12 bases separated the two germline ends. The CDR3 nucleotides read TGTGCCAGCAGTTTCCCCCCTATTTATAGCAATCAGCCCCAGCATTTT. Amino acids: CASSFPPIYSNQPQHF.